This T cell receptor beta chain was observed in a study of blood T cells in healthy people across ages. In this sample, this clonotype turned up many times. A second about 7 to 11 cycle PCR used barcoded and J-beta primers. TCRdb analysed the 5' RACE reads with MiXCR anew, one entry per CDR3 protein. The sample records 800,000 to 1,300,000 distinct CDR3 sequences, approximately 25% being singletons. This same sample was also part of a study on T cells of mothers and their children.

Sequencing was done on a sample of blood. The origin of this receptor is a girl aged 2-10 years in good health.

The CDR3 DNA follows: TGTGCCAGCAGTCCTAGGGACTACGAGCAGTACTTC. As protein: CASSPRDYEQYF. This sequence joins TRBV7-9 and TRBJ2-7; D uncertain. This CDR3 region has 12 residues. CDR1 and CDR2 (germline): SEHNR, FQNEAQ (reference sequence). V was shortened by 6 bases and J by 3 bases, with 9 bases between the two germline ends.